The 11 T cell receptor beta chains in this list originate from one sample, sequenced in a study of blood T cell repertoires in COVID-19. The protocol was immunoSEQ multiplex PCR, while the TCRdb copy is restricted to in-frame clones and leaves out a portion. The table records hundreds of thousands of clones, roughly 85% of them present only once. Sequenced material: PBMCs or T cells enriched from blood (not recorded which). These receptors came from a man aged 40-49 years who had been exposed to COVID-19.

The rearrangement uses TRBV2 and TRBJ2-3, with 7 bases aligning to TRBD2. Germline V lookup: CDR1 SNHLY, CDR2 FYNNEI. The CDR3 runs 14 residues. J was trimmed by 6 bases and V by 3 bases; bases with no gene match: 6. In DNA form, the CDR3 reads TGTGCCAGCAGTGAGCTAGCGGCAACGGATACGCAGTATTTT. Translation gives CASSELAATDTQYF.

The V call is TRBV16, the J call TRBJ1-3, with no clear D. CDR1 is KGHSY, CDR2 FQNENV, per germline. This CDR3 has 16 amino acids. Trimming took 0 bases from V and 0 from J, leaving 9 bases between them. CDR3 region: CASSQSQVYSGNTIYF. The CDR3 coding sequence is TGTGCCAGCAGCCAATCGCAGGTCTACTCTGGAAACACCATATATTTT. The entire variable domain, with the rest obtained from reference TRBV16 and TRBJ1-3, is as follows: GEEVAQTPKHLVRGEGQKAKLYCAPIKGHSYVFWYQQVLKNEFKFLISFQNENVFDETGMPKERFSAKCLPNSPCSLEIQATKLEDSAVYFCASSQSQVYSGNTIYFGEGSWLTVV.

This clone has more than one count but fewer than ten. The CDR3 DNA follows: TGCGCCAGGGGGACAGAAAAAACTGGAAACACCATATATTTT. Translation gives CARGTEKTGNTIYF. The chain recombines TRBV10-1 with TRBJ1-3; TRBD1 matches 7 bases. The CDR3 sequence is 14 residues long. Germline CDR1 is WNHNN and CDR2 is SYGVQD (reference sequence). The ends lost 9 bases at V and 2 bases at J; junction bases unmatched: 7.

The chain has TRBV6-6 and TRBJ2-1; 8 bases agree with TRBD1. Trimming at V came to 0 bases and at J to 0 bases, leaving 1 base not matched to a gene. The length of the CDR3 is 16 residues. Germline lookup yields CDR1 MNHNY and CDR2 SVGAGI (reference sequence). CDR3: CASSYSGQGSYNEQFF. The DNA of the CDR3 is TGTGCCAGCAGTTACTCCGGACAGGGCTCCTACAATGAGCAGTTCTTC.

The V gene is TRBV9, the J gene TRBJ2-1, with TRBD2 matching over 13 bases. In germline, CDR1 is SGDLS, CDR2 YYNGEE. V dropped 3 bases and J dropped 10; count of bases not matched to a gene: 16. There are 18 residues in the CDR3. The CDR3 region is CASSGSLGLAGDSREQFF. CDR3 DNA sequence: TGTGCCAGCAGCGGGTCCCTCGGACTAGCGGGAGATTCGAGGGAGCAGTTCTTC.

This clone occurred once. The V call is TRBV27, the J call TRBJ2-3, with D possibly TRBD2 on 6 matching bases. In germline, CDR1 is MNHEY, CDR2 SMNVEV (reference sequence). The V and J ends lost 5 bases and 5 bases respectively, with 14 bases between them. There are 14 residues in the CDR3. The CDR3 nucleotides read TGTGCCAGCAGTCTTTACGGGAGTAGAGATACGCAGTATTTT. Translated, it gives CASSLYGSRDTQYF.

This chain joins TRBV30 and TRBJ2-1; D possibly corresponds to TRBD2 (5 bases). The CDR3 is 14 residues long. CDR1 GTSNPN and CDR2 SVGIG come from the germline V gene (reference sequence). The V gene lost 5 bases and the J gene lost 3 bases, with 14 bases spanning the gap. The CDR3 sequence: CAWQEKRSYNEQFF. CDR3 bases: TGTGCCTGGCAAGAGAAGCGGAGCTACAATGAGCAGTTCTTC.

This chain connects TRBV10-1 to TRBJ2-1; D not resolved. From germline, CDR1 is WNHNN and CDR2 SYGVQD (reference sequence). Trimming pared 6 bases from V and 3 bases from J, leaving 12 bases between. This CDR3 comprises 14 residues. The CDR3 sequence: CASSLGSIYNEQFF. The CDR3 DNA sequence: TGCGCCAGCAGCCTCGGGTCTATCTACAATGAGCAGTTCTTC.

V and J are TRBV12-2 and TRBJ2-7; the table's D call, TRBD2, has no DNA check behind it. TRBV12-2 is a pseudogene segment. The CDR3 extends over 15 amino acids. CDR3 nucleotide sequence: TGTGCAAGTCGCTTCCTTAGCGGGGCCTTCTACGAGCAGTACTTC. Residues: CASRFLSGAFYEQYF.

This clone was counted a single time. This chain links TRBV15 with TRBJ1-1, with D possibly TRBD1 on 5 matching bases. The germline V and J ends were trimmed by 3 bases and 3 bases, with 11 bases remaining between them. The germline CDR1 and CDR2 sequences are LNHNV and YYDKDF (reference sequence). The CDR3 has 14 residues. The CDR3 bases are TGTGCCACCAGCAGGGCAGACAGCCACACTGAAGCTTTCTTT. Its translation is CATSRADSHTEAFF.

The rearrangement links TRBV5-1 to TRBJ2-3; D gene unclear. Germline-derived CDR1 and CDR2 are SGHRS and YFSETQ. The V end lost 1 base, the J end lost 2 bases, and 11 bases lay between the germline ends. The CDR3 is 15 residues long. DNA for the CDR3: TGCGCCAGCAGCTTGTACAGTGGAAACACAGATACGCAGTATTTT. This translates into CASSLYSGNTDTQYF.